One sample yielded the 5 T cell receptor beta chains listed below, sequenced in a study of cytomegalovirus exposure and HLA in healthy donors listed by TCRdb under 2017. Library creation used the immunoSEQ multiplex PCR assay. For the multiplex PCR, a mixture combining 60 forward primers for TCR Vbeta segments and 13 reverse primers for TCR Jbeta segments was used. Not all clones reach the TCRdb copy of this immuneACCESS table, which keeps in-frame sequences only. Checked studies attribute under half of the gap to unresolved V genes and leave the rest unexplained. The sample records 100,000 to 150,000 clones, 70% to 85% of which are singletons. Roughly 2.7% of the sample rests with the top ten. The sequenced sample was PBMCs. These receptors were obtained from a man in his fifties in good health and CMV-seronegative.

This clone was found once. The CDR3 nucleotides read TGTGCCAGCAGCGTAGCCCCCCGGGACAGGTCCGGCTATGGCTACACCTTC. Translating it yields CASSVAPRDRSGYGYTF. The chain employs TRBV9 and TRBJ1-2, with 8 bases matching TRBD1. Losses at the gene ends were 0 bases for V and 4 bases for J; bases not matched to a gene: 11. The CDR3 contains 17 residues. CDR1 and CDR2 from the germline V gene are SGDLS and YYNGEE.

This rearrangement joins TRBV7-9 to TRBJ2-2; TRBD1 matches 11 bases. Losses at the gene ends were 4 bases for V and 4 bases for J; bases not matched to a gene: 2. The CDR3 consists of 15 residues. The germline V gene encodes CDR1 SEHNR and CDR2 FQNEAQ (reference sequence). The CDR3 region has the DNA TGTGCCAGCAGCTCCGGGACAGGGGGCACCGGGGAGCTGTTTTTT. Protein sequence: CASSSGTGGTGELFF.

The chain combines TRBV30 with TRBJ1-2; TRBD1 aligns across 8 bases. This CDR3 contains 13 residues. The V gene end was trimmed by 0 bases and the J gene end by 8 bases; junction bases not matched to a gene: 5. Germline V gives CDR1 GTSNPN, CDR2 SVGIG (reference sequence). The CDR3 loop reads CAWSVLTGDGYTF. CDR3 nucleotide sequence: TGTGCCTGGAGTGTGTTGACAGGGGACGGCTACACCTTC.

V gene TRBV19 combines with J gene TRBJ1-4; unclear D gene. The germline CDR1 and CDR2 sequences are LNHDA and SQIVND (reference sequence). This CDR3 has 15 amino acids. Trimming took off 6 bases at V and 3 bases at J, with 14 bases between the two ends. CDR3 DNA: TGTGCCAGTAGGTCCATGGGCGCATCTAATGAAAAACTGTTTTTT. It yields the protein CASRSMGASNEKLFF.

V and J are TRBV9 and TRBJ1-1; TRBD1 agrees at 11 bases. The CDR3 totals 13 residues. V was clipped by 7 bases and J by 4 bases; unmatched bases: 3. Per the germline V gene, CDR1 is SGDLS and CDR2 is YYNGEE. The CDR3 DNA reads as TGTGCCAGCGGACAGGGGGCTAGCACTGAAGCTTTCTTT. The encoded protein is CASGQGASTEAFF.